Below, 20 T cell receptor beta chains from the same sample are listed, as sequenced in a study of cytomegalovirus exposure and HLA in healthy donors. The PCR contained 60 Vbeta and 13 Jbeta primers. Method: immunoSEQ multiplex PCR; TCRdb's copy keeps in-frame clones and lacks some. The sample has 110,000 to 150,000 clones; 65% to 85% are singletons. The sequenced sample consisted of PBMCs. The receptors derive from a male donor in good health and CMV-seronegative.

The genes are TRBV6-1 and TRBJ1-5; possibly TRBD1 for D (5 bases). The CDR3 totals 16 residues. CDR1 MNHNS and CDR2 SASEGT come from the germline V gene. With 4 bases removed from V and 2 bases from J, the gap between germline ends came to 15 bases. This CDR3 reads CASSGQGSLGNQPQHF. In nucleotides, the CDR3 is TGTGCCAGCAGTGGGCAGGGTTCGCTTGGCAATCAGCCCCAGCATTTT.

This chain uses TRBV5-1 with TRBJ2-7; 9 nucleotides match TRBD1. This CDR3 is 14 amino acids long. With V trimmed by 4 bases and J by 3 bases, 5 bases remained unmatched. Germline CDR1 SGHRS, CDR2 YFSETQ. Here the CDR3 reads CASSPWDRDYEQYF. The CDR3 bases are TGCGCCAGCAGCCCCTGGGACAGGGACTACGAGCAGTACTTC. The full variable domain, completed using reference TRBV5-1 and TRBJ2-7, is KAGVTQTPRYLIKTRGQQVTLSCSPISGHRSVSWYQQTPGQGLQFLFEYFSETQRNKGNFPGRFSGRQFSNSRSEMNVSTLELGDSALYLCASSPWDRDYEQYFGPGTRLTVT.

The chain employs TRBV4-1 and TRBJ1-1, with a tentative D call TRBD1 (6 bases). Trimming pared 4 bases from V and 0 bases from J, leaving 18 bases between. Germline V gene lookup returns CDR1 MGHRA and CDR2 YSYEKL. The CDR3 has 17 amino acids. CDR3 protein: CASSPEITGPMNTEAFF. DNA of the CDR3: TGCGCCAGCAGCCCGGAAATTACAGGGCCCATGAACACTGAAGCTTTCTTT.

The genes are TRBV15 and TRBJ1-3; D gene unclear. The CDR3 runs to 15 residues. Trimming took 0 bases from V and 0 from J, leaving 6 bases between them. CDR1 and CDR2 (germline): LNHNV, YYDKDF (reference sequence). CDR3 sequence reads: CATSRDTDSGNTIYF. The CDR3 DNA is TGTGCCACCAGCAGAGATACTGACTCTGGAAACACCATATATTTT.

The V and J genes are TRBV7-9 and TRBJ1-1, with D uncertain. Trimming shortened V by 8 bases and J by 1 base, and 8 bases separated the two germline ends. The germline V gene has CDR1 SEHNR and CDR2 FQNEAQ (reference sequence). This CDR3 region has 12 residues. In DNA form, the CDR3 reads TGTGCCAGCGGTTACTCGAACACTGAAGCTTTCTTT. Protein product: CASGYSNTEAFF.

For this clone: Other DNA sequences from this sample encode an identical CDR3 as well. CDR3 region: CASSRQGALNEKLFF. The CDR3 region has the DNA TGTGCCAGCAGTCGACAGGGGGCGTTGAATGAAAAACTGTTTTTT. V is TRBV9 and J is TRBJ1-4; 10 bases agree with TRBD1. V was clipped by 5 bases and J by 5 bases; unmatched bases: 6. Germline lookup yields CDR1 SGDLS and CDR2 YYNGEE. This CDR3 is 15 amino acids long.

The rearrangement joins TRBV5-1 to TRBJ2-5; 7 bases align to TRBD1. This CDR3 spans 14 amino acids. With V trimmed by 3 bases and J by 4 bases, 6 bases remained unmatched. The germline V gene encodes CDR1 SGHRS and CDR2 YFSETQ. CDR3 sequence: CASSSPDRVETQYF. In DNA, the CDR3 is TGCGCCAGCAGCTCCCCTGACAGGGTAGAGACCCAGTACTTC.

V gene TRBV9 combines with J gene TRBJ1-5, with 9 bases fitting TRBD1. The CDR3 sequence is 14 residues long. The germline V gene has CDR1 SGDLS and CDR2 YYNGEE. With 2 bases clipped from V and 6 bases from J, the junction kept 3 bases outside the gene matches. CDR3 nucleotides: TGTGCCAGCAGCGTCGGGACAGGGACTCAGCCCCAGCATTTT. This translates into CASSVGTGTQPQHF.

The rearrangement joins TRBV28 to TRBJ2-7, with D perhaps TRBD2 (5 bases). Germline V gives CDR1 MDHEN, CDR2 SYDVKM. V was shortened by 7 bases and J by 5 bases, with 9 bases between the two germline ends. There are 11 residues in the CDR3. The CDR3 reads CASKRRNEQYF. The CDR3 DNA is TGTGCCAGCAAAAGGAGGAACGAGCAGTACTTC. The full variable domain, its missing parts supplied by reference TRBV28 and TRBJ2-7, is DVKVTQSSRYLVKRTGEKVFLECVQDMDHENMFWYRQDPGLGLRLIYFSYDVKMKEKGDIPEGYSVSREKKERFSLILESASTNQTSMYLCASKRRNEQYFGPGTRLTVT.

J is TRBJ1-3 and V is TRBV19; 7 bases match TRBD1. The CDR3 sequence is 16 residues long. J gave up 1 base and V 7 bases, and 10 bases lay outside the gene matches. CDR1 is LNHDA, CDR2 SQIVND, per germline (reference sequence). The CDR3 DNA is TGTGCCAGTACCCCGACAGGGCTTAAGTCTGGAAACACCATATATTTT. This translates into CASTPTGLKSGNTIYF.

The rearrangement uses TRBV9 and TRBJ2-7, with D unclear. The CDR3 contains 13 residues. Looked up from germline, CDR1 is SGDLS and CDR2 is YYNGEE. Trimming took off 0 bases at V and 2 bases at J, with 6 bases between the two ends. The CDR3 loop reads CASSVGSAYEQYF. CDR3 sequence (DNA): TGTGCCAGCAGCGTAGGGAGCGCCTACGAGCAGTACTTC.

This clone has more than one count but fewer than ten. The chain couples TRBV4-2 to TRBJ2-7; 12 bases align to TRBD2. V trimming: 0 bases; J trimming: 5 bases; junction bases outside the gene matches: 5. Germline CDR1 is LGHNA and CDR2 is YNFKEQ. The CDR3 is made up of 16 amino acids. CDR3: CASSQDQTSGRNEQYF. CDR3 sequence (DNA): TGTGCCAGCAGCCAAGATCAGACTAGCGGGAGAAACGAGCAGTACTTC.

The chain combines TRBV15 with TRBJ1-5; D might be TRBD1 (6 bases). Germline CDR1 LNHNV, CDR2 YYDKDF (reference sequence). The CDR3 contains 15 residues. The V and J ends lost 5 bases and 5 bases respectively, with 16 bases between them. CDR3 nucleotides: TGTGCCACCAGCGGACTTAGGGGGTCGCATCAGCCCCAGCATTTT. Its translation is CATSGLRGSHQPQHF.

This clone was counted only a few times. DNA for the CDR3: TGTGCCAGCTCACCTAGACAGGGGATCTCTGGAAACACCATATATTTT. This encodes CASSPRQGISGNTIYF. The chain has TRBV18 and TRBJ1-3, with 8 bases aligning to TRBD1. The CDR3 consists of 16 residues. V shed 3 bases, J shed 0 bases, and the junction held 4 bases outside the gene matches. The germline V gene encodes CDR1 KGHSH and CDR2 LQKENI.

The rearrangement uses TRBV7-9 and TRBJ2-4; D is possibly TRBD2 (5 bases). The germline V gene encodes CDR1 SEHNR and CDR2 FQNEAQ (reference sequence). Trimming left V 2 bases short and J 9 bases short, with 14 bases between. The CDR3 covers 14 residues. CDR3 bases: TGTGCCAGCAGCTTAAAATTGGACTCCGCCATTCAGTACTTC. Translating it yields CASSLKLDSAIQYF.

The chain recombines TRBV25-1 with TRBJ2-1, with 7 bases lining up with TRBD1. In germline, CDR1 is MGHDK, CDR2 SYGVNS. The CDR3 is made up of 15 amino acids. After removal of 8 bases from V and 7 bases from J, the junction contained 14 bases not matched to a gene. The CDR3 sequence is CASGKIGTGANEQFF. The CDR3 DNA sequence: TGTGCCAGCGGGAAAATTGGAACAGGGGCGAATGAGCAGTTCTTC.

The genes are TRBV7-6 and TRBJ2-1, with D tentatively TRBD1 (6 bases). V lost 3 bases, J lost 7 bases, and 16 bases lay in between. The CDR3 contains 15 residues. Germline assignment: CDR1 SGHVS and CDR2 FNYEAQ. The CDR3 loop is CASSLSGAPFNEQFF. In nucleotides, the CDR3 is TGTGCCAGCAGCTTGTCAGGGGCGCCGTTTAATGAGCAGTTCTTC.

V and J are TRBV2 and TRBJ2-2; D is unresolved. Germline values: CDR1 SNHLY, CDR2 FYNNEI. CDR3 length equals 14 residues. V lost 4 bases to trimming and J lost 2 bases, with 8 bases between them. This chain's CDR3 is CASSAGRNTGELFF. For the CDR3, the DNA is TGTGCCAGCAGTGCAGGTAGAAACACCGGGGAGCTGTTTTTT.

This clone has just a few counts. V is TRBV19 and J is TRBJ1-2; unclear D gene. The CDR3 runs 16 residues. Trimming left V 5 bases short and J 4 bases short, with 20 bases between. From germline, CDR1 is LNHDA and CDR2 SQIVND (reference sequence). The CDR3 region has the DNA TGTGCCAGTAGTCCCCGGACTCCGCCGGTCCTCTATGGCTACACCTTC. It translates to CASSPRTPPVLYGYTF.

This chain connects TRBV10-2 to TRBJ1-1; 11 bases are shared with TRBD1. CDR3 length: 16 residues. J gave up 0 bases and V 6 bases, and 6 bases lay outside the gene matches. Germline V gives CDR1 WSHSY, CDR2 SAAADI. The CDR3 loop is CASSRTGGFLNTEAFF. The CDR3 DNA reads TGCGCCAGCAGCCGGACAGGGGGCTTCTTGAACACTGAAGCTTTCTTT.